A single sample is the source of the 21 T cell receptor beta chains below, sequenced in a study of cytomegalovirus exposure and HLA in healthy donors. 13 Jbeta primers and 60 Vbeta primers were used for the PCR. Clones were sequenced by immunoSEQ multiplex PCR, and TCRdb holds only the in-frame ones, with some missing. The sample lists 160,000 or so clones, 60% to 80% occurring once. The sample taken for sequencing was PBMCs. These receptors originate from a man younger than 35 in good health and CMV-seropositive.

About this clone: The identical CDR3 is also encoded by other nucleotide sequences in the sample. Here the CDR3 reads CAWSVGQGVETQYF. The CDR3, as DNA: TGTGCCTGGAGTGTTGGACAGGGTGTGGAGACCCAGTACTTC. The chain uses TRBV30 and TRBJ2-5; 8 bases map to TRBD1. CDR1 GTSNPN and CDR2 SVGIG come from the germline V gene (reference sequence). This CDR3 is 14 amino acids long. V dropped 0 bases and J dropped 5; count of bases not matched to a gene: 5.

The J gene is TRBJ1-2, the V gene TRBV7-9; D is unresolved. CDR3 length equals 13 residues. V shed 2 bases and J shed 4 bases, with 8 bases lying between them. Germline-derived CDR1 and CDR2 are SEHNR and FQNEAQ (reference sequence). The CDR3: CASSLTGLYGYTF. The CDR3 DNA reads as TGTGCCAGCAGCTTAACGGGTCTCTATGGCTACACCTTC. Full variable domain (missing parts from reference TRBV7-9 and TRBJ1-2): DTGVSQNPRHKITKRGQNVTFRCDPISEHNRLYWYRQTLGQGPEFLTYFQNEAQLEKSRLLSDRFSAERPKGSFSTLEIQRTEQGDSAMYLCASSLTGLYGYTFGSGTRLTVV.

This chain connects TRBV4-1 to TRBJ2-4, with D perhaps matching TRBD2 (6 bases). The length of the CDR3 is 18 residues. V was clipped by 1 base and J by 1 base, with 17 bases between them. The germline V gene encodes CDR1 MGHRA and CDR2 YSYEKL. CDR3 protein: CASSQVADQKGAKNIQYF. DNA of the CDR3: TGCGCCAGCAGCCAAGTAGCGGACCAAAAGGGGGCCAAAAACATTCAGTACTTC.

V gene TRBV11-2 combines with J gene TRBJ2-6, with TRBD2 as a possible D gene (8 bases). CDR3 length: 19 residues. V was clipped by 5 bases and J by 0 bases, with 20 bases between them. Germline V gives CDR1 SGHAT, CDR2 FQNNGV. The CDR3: CASSRTGGRDSSGANVLTF. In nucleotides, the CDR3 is TGTGCCAGCAGCCGAACGGGAGGGAGGGACAGCTCTGGGGCCAACGTCCTGACTTTC.

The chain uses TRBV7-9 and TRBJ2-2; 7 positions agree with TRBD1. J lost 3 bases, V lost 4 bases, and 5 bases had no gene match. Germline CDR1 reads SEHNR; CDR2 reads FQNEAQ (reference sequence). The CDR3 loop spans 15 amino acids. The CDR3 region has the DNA TGTGCCAGCAGCTCGTACAGGGGTGACACCGGGGAGCTGTTTTTT. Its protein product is CASSSYRGDTGELFF.

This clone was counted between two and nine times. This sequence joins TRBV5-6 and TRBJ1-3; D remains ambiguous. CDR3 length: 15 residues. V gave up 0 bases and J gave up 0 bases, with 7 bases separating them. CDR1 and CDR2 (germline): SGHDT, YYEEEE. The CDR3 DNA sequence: TGTGCCAGCAGCTTGGGACTGCCCTCTGGAAACACCATATATTTT. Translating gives CASSLGLPSGNTIYF.

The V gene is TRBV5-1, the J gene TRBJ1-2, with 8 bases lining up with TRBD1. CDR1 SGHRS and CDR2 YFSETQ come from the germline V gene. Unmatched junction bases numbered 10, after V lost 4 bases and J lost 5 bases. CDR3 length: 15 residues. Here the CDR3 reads CASSPTGDRGYGYTF. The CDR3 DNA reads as TGCGCCAGCAGCCCAACAGGTGACAGGGGATATGGCTACACCTTC.

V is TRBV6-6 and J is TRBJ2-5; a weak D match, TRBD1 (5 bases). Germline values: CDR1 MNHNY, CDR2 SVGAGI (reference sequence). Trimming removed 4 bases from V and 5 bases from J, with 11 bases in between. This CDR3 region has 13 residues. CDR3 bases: TGTGCCAGCAGTTGGGGCCTGGGGGAGACCCAGTACTTC. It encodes CASSWGLGETQYF.

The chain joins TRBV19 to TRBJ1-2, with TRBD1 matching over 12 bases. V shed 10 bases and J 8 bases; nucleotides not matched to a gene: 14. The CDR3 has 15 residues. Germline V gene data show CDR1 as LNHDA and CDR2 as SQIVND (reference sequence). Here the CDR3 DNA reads TGTGCCACCCTGGGGACAGGGGGCGCGTTGGGAGGCTACACCTTC. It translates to CATLGTGGALGGYTF.

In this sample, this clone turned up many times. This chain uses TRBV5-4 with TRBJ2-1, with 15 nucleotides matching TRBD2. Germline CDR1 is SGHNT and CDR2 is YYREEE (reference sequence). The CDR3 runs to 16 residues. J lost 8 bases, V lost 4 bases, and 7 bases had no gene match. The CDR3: CASSPGGLAGGDEQFF. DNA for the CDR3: TGTGCCAGCAGCCCCGGGGGACTAGCGGGGGGTGATGAGCAGTTCTTC.

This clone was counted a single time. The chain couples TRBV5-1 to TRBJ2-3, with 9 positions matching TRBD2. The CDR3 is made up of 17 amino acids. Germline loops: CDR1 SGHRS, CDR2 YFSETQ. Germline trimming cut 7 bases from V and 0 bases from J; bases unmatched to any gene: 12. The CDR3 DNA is TGCGCCAGCTGCCTTTCTAGCGGGGCCCCTAGCACAGATACGCAGTATTTT. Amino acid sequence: CASCLSSGAPSTDTQYF.

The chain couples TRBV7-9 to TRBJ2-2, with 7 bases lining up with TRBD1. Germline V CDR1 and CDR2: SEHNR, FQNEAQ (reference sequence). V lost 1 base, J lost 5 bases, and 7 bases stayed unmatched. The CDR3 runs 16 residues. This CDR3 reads CASSLDFTGDTGELFF. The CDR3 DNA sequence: TGTGCCAGCAGCTTAGATTTTACAGGGGATACCGGGGAGCTGTTTTTT. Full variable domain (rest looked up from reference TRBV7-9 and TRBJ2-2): DTGVSQNPRHKITKRGQNVTFRCDPISEHNRLYWYRQTLGQGPEFLTYFQNEAQLEKSRLLSDRFSAERPKGSFSTLEIQRTEQGDSAMYLCASSLDFTGDTGELFFGEGSRLTVL.

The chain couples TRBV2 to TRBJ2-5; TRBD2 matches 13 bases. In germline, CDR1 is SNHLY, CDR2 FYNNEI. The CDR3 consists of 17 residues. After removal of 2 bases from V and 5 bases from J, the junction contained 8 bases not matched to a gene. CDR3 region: CASSESRTSGGRETQYF. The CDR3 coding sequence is TGTGCCAGCAGTGAATCTCGGACTAGCGGGGGCCGGGAGACCCAGTACTTC.

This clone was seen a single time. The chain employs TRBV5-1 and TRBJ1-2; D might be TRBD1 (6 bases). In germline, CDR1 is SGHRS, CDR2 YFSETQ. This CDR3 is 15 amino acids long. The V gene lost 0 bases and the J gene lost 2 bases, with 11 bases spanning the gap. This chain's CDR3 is CASSLEQGGNYGYTF. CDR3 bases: TGCGCCAGCAGCTTGGAACAGGGTGGGAACTATGGCTACACCTTC.

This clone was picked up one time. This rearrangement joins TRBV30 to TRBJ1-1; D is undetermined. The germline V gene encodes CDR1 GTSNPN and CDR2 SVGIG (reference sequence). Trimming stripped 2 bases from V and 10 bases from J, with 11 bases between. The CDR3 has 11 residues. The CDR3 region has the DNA TGTGCCTGGAGTTCCAGGTTCCGAGCTTTCTTT. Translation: CAWSSRFRAFF. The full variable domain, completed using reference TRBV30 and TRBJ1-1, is SQTIHQWPATLVQPVGSPLSLECTVEGTSNPNLYWYRQAAGRGLQLLFYSVGIGQISSEVPQNLSASRPQDRQFILSSKKLLLSDSGFYLCAWSSRFRAFFGQGTRLTVV.

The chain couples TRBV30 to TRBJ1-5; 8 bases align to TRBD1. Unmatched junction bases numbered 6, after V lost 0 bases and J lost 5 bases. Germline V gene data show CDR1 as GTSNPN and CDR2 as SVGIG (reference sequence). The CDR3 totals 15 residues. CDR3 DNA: TGTGCCTGGAGTGTAGGGGGACAGGCTGATCAGCCCCAGCATTTT. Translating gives CAWSVGGQADQPQHF.

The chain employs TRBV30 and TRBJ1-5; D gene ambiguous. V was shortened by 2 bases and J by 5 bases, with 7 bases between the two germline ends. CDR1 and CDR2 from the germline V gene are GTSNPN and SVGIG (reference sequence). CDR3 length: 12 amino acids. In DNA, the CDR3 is TGTGCCTGGAGTCAGAGGGATCAGCCCCAGCATTTT. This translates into CAWSQRDQPQHF.

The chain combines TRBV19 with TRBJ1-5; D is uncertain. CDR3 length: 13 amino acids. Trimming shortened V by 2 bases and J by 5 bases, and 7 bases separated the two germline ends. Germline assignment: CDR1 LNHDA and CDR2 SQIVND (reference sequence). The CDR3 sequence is CASSITAYQPQHF. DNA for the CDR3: TGTGCCAGTAGTATAACAGCTTATCAGCCCCAGCATTTT.

The CDR3 here is CASTGVNTEAFF. CDR3 coding DNA: TGTGCCAGCACCGGGGTGAACACTGAAGCTTTCTTT. The genes are TRBV27 and TRBJ1-1; D unresolved. CDR3 length equals 12 residues. From germline, CDR1 is MNHEY and CDR2 SMNVEV (reference sequence). The V and J ends lost 7 bases and 0 bases respectively, with 6 bases between them.

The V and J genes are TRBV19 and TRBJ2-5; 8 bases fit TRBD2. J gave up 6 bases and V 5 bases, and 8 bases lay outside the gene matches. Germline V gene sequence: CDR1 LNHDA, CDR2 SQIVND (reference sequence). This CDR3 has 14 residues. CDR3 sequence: CASSGGLAEKTQYF. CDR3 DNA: TGTGCCAGTAGTGGTGGACTAGCTGAGAAGACCCAGTACTTC.

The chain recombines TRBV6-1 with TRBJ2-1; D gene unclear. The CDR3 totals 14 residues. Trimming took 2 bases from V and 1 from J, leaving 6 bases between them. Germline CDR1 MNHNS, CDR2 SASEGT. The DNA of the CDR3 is TGTGCCAGCAGTGAACAAAAATCCTACAATGAGCAGTTCTTC. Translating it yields CASSEQKSYNEQFF.